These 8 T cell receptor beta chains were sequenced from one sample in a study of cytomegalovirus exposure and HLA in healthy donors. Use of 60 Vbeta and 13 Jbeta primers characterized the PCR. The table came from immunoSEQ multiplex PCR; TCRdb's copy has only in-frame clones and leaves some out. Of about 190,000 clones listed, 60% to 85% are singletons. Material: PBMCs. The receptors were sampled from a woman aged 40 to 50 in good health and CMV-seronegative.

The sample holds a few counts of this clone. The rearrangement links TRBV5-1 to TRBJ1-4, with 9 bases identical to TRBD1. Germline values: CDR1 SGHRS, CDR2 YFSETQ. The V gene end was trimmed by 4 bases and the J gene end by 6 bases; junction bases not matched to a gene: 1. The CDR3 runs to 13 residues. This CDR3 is CASSRDRDEKLFF. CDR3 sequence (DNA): TGCGCCAGCAGCCGGGACAGGGATGAAAAACTGTTTTTT.

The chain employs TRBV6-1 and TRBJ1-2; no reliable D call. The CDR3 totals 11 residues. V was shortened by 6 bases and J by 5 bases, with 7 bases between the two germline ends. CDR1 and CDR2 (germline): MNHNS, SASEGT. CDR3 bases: TGTGCCAGCAGACGCCAGTATGGCTACACCTTC. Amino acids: CASRRQYGYTF.

Here the CDR3 reads CASSLKRVPTGELFF. The CDR3 nucleotides are TGTGCCAGCAGTCTCAAGAGGGTCCCCACCGGGGAGCTGTTTTTT. The J gene is TRBJ2-2, the V gene TRBV2; a weak D match, TRBD2 (5 bases). Per germline, CDR1 SNHLY and CDR2 FYNNEI. This CDR3 has 15 amino acids. Trimming cost V 5 bases and J 4 bases, with 14 bases left between them.

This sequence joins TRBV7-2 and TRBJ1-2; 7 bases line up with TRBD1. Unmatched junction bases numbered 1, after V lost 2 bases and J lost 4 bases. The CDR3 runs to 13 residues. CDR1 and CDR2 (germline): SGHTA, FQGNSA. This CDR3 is CASSLQGVYGYTF. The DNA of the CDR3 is TGTGCCAGCAGCTTACAGGGGGTCTATGGCTACACCTTC.

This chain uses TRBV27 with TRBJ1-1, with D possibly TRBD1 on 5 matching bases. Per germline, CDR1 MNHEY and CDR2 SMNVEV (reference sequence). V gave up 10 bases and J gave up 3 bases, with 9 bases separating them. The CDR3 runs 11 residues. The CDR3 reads CATRQYTEAFF. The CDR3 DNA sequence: TGTGCCACCCGACAGTACACTGAAGCTTTCTTT.

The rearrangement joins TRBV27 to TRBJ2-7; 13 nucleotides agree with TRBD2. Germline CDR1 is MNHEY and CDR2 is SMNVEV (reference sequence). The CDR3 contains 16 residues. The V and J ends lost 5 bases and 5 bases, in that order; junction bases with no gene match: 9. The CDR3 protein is CASSPQLAGGTHEQYV. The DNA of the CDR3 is TGTGCCAGCAGTCCCCAACTAGCGGGAGGGACCCACGAGCAGTACGTC.

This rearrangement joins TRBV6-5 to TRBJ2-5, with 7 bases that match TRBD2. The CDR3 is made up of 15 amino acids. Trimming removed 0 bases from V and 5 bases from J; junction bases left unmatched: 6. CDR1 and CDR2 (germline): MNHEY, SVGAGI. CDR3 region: CASSYSWTRLETQYF. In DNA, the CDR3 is TGTGCCAGCAGTTACTCCTGGACTAGGTTGGAGACCCAGTACTTC.

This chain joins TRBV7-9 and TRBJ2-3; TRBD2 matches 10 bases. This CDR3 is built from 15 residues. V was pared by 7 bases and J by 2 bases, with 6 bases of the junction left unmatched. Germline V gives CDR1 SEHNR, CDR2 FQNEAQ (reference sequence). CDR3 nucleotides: TGTGCCAGCATCCGGCTAGCGGGAGTCACAGATACGCAGTATTTT. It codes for CASIRLAGVTDTQYF.